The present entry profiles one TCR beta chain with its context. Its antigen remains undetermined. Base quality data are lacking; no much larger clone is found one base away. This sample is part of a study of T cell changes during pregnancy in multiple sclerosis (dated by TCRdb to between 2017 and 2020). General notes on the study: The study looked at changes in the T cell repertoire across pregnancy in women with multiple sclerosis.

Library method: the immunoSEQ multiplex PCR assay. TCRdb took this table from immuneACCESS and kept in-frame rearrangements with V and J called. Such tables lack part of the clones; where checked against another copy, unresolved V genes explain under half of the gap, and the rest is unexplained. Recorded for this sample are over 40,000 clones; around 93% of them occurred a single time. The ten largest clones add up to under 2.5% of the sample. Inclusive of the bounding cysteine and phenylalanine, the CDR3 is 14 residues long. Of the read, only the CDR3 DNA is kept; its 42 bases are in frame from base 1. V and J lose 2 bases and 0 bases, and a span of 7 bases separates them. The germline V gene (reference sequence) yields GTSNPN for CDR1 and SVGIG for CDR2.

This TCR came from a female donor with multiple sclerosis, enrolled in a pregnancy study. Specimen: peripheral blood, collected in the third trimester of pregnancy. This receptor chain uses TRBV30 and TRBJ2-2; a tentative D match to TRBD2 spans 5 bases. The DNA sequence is TGTGCCTGGAGTCCCGGGGCGAACACCGGGGAGCTGTTTTTT. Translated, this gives CAWSPGANTGELFF.